These T cell receptor beta chains were read from a single sample in a study of T cells in Graves' hyperthyroidism and ophthalmopathy. TCRdb reprocessed the multiplex PCR reads via MiXCR and lists one record per CDR3 protein. The sample holds around 300,000 distinct CDR3 sequences, approximately 14% seen once. The sequenced sample consisted of blood. The receptors here all came from a middle-aged woman with Graves' hyperthyroidism. Both conserved end residues are part of each CDR3. The D gene is left open where the match is weak. Clone size is shown for a subset of rows, as once, few, many or a class of expanded clone.

>many|TRBJ1-1|14|TRBV7-8|NA
TGTGCCAGCAGCTTAGTCCCGGGAGGCACTGAAGCTTTCTTT
CASSLVPGGTEAFF
>many|TRBJ1-1|15|TRBV15|TRBD1
TGTGCCACCAGCAGTCTCGGGACAGAGAACACTGAAGCTTTCTTT
CATSSLGTENTEAFF
>few|TRBJ1-3|15|TRBV6-1|NA
TGTGCCAGCAGTGAAAACACTAACTCTGGAAACACCATATATTTT
CASSENTNSGNTIYF
>many|TRBJ2-5|12|TRBV24-1|NA
TGTGCCACCAGTGACGATCGGCGGGCCCAGTACTTC
CATSDDRRAQYF
>few|TRBJ1-4|14|TRBV14|NA
TGTGCCAGCAGCCAGTTGCAGGGACGCGAAAAACTGTTTTTT
CASSQLQGREKLFF
>once|TRBJ2-1|15|TRBV19|TRBD1
TGTGTCAGTACTCTTGGACAGGGGGCGATTGGTGAGCAGTTCTTC
CVSTLGQGAIGEQFF
>many|TRBJ2-7|15|TRBV3-1|NA
TGTGCCAGCAGCCATCTCCTCCGCGAGAACTACGAGCAGTACTTC
CASSHLLRENYEQYF
>NA|TRBJ2-3|13|TRBV20-1|TRBD1
TGCAGTGCTAGAGATACGACAGGGGATACGCAGTATTTT
CSARDTTGDTQYF
>many|TRBJ1-5|15|TRBV20-1|TRBD1
TGCAGTGCTAGAGATTCGACAGGGGGAAATCAGCCCCAGCATTTT
CSARDSTGGNQPQHF
>many|TRBJ2-5|15|TRBV7-2|TRBD1
TGTGCCAGCAGCTCCCAAGGACAGGGTTTGGGGACCCAGTACTTC
CASSSQGQGLGTQYF
>NA|TRBJ2-7|11|TRBV30|NA
TGTGCCTGGAGTGTTGCCTACGAGCAGTACTTC
CAWSVAYEQYF
>NA|TRBJ2-5|19|TRBV12-3/TRBV12-4|TRBD2
TGTGCCAGCAGTTTAACCCCCGGGACTAGCGGGATGTACCAAGAGACCCAGTACTTC
CASSLTPGTSGMYQETQYF
>few|TRBJ1-5|13|TRBV20-1|NA
TGCAGTGCAAATCAGGGGCGGGATCAGCCCCAGCATTTT
CSANQGRDQPQHF
>many|TRBJ1-2|14|TRBV6-2/TRBV6-3|NA
TGTGCCAGCAGTTACCGGTTGAGGGCACTAGGCTACACCTTC
CASSYRLRALGYTF
>NA|TRBJ2-7|13|TRBV24-1|NA
TGTGCCACCAGTGATTCGACAGGATACGAGCAGTACTTC
CATSDSTGYEQYF
>many|TRBJ2-5|14|TRBV7-8|NA
TGTGCCAGCAGCAAAGGGGGGGGTTGGGAGACCCAGTACTTC
CASSKGGGWETQYF
>many|TRBJ1-2|15|TRBV27|NA
TGTGCCAGCAGTTCACGGGACACACCATTTTATGGCTACACCTTC
CASSSRDTPFYGYTF